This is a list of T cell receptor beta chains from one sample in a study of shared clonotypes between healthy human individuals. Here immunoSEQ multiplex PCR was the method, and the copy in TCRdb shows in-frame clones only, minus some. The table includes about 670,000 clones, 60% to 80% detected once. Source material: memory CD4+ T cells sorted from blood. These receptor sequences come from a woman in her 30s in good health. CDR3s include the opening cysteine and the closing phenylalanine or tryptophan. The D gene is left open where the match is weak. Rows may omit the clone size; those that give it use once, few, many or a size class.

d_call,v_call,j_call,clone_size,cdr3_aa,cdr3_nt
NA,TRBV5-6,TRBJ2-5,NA,CASSLVPGDQETQYF,TGTGCCAGCAGCTTGGTCCCCGGGGACCAAGAGACCCAGTACTTC
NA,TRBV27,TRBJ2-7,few,CASSLLGQGGYYEQYF,TGTGCCAGCAGTTTACTCGGACAGGGAGGGTACTACGAGCAGTACTTC
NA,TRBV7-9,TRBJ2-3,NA,CASSLANYLLTDTQYF,TGTGCCAGCAGCTTAGCGAACTACCTACTCACAGATACGCAGTATTTT
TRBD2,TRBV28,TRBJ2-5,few,CASSFGGLAEGETQYF,TGTGCCAGCAGTTTCGGGGGACTAGCGGAAGGGGAGACCCAGTACTTC
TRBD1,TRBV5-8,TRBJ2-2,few,CASSWGTANTGELFF,TGTGCCAGCAGCTGGGGGACAGCGAACACCGGGGAGCTGTTTTTT
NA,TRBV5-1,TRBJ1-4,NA,CASSLEAGRADEKLFF,TGCGCCAGCAGCTTGGAAGCTGGGCGTGCCGATGAAAAACTGTTTTTT
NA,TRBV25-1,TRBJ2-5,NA,CASSERVETQYF,TGTGCCAGCAGTGAAAGGGTTGAGACCCAGTACTTC
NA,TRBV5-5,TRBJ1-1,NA,CASSLAGAMNTEAFF,TGTGCCAGCAGCTTGGCCGGGGCTATGAACACTGAAGCTTTCTTT
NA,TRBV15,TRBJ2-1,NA,CATSRDQASSYNEQFF,TGTGCCACCAGCAGAGATCAGGCGAGCTCCTACAATGAGCAGTTCTTC
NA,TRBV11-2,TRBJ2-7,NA,CASSLERGHEQYF,TGTGCCAGCAGCTTAGAGCGAGGGCACGAGCAGTACTTC
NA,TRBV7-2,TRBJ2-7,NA,CASSPYRGEQYF,TGTGCCAGCAGCCCATACCGGGGCGAGCAGTACTTC
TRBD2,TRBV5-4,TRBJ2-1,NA,CASSDGTSGPQMNNEQFF,TGTGCCAGCAGCGACGGGACTAGCGGGCCTCAAATGAACAATGAGCAGTTCTTC
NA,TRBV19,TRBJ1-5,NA,CASSKDITSNTGQPQHF,TGTGCCAGTAGTAAGGACATTACTAGCAATACGGGTCAGCCCCAGCATTTT
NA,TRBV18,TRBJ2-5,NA,CASSPDSETQYF,TGTGCCAGCTCACCTGACAGTGAGACCCAGTACTTC
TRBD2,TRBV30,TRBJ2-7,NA,CAWSLGLAYEQYF,TGTGCCTGGAGTTTGGGACTAGCCTACGAGCAGTACTTC
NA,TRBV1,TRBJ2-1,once,CTSSQLSGAYNEQFF,TGCACCAGCAGCCAACTAAGCGGAGCCTACAATGAGCAGTTCTTC
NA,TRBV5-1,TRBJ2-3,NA,CASRGETDTQYF,TGCGCCAGCAGAGGGGAAACAGATACGCAGTATTTT
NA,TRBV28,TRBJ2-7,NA,CASSSPWVEAYEQYF,TGTGCCAGCAGCTCCCCCTGGGTGGAGGCCTACGAGCAGTACTTC
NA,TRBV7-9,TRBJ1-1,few,CASSRPGRQNTEAFF,TGTGCCAGCAGCCGACCGGGACGGCAGAACACTGAAGCTTTCTTT
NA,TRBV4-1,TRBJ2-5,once,CASSQVNLVYQETQYF,TGCGCCAGCAGCCAAGTCAATCTTGTATACCAAGAGACCCAGTACTTC
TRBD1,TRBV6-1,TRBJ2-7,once,CASTQGQGSGEQYF,TGTGCCAGCACCCAGGGACAGGGTTCCGGCGAGCAGTACTTC
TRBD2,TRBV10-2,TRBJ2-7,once,CASRRTSGTYEQYF,TGCGCCAGCAGGAGGACTAGCGGAACCTACGAGCAGTACTTC
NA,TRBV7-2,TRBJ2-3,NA,CASSLGHPGTDTQYF,TGTGCCAGCAGCTTAGGACACCCTGGCACAGATACGCAGTATTTT
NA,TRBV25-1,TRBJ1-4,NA,CASSGRGGTNEKLFF,TGTGCCAGCAGTGGGAGGGGGGGAACTAATGAAAAACTGTTTTTT
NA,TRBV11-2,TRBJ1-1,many,CASSLDPAHTEAFF,TGTGCCAGCAGCTTAGACCCGGCACACACTGAAGCTTTCTTT
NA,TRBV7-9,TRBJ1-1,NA,CASSQTQAGTEAFF,TGTGCCAGCAGCCAAACCCAGGCGGGCACTGAAGCTTTCTTT
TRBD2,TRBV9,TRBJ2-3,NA,CASSEAGTSPDTQYF,TGTGCCAGCAGCGAAGCCGGGACTAGCCCAGATACGCAGTATTTT
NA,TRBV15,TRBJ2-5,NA,CATSRDRETQYF,TGTGCCACCAGCAGAGATCGTGAGACCCAGTACTTC
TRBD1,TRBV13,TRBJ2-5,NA,CASSSRGQETQYF,TGTGCCAGCAGCTCCAGGGGGCAAGAGACCCAGTACTTC
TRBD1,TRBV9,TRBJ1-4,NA,CASSTLPGTGNEKLFF,TGTGCCAGCAGCACTCTTCCCGGGACAGGAAACGAAAAACTGTTTTTT
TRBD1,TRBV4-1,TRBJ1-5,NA,CASSQWDRGRYQPQHF,TGCGCCAGCAGCCAATGGGACAGGGGGCGTTATCAGCCCCAGCATTTT
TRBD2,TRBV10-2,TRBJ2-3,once,CASSETLAGRGTDTQYF,TGCGCCAGCAGTGAGACCCTAGCGGGACGGGGCACAGATACGCAGTATTTT
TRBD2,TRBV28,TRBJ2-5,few,CAIQRGGRETQYF,TGTGCCATCCAGCGGGGAGGTCGAGAGACCCAGTACTTC
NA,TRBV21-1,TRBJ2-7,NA,CASPLYEQYF,TGTGCCAGCCCATTGTACGAGCAGTACTTC
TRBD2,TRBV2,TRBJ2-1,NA,CASSEISGRVGFF,TGTGCCAGCAGTGAGATTAGCGGGAGGGTCGGGTTCTTC
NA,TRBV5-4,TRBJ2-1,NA,CASSLVGTPPYNEQFF,TGTGCCAGCAGCTTGGTCGGGACCCCCCCCTACAATGAGCAGTTCTTC
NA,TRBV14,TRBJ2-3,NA,CASSQGSPSTDTQYF,TGTGCCAGCAGCCAAGGTTCACCTAGCACAGATACGCAGTATTTT
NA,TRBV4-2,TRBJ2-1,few,CASSPGKVWSGNNEQFF,TGTGCCAGCAGCCCAGGGAAGGTCTGGAGCGGAAACAATGAGCAGTTCTTC
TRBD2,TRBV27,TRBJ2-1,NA,CASSLQSGRDYNEQFF,TGTGCCAGCAGTTTACAGAGCGGGAGGGACTACAATGAGCAGTTCTTC
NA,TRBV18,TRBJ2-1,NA,CASSPDIPEQFF,TGTGCCAGCTCCCCCGACATACCTGAGCAGTTCTTC